This TCR beta chain was recorded in a study of PD-1 blockade in classical Hodgkin lymphoma (dated by TCRdb to about 2020). Concerning the study at large: Nivolumab dosing was 3 mg/kg intravenously every 2 weeks, continuing until either disease progression or unacceptable toxicity. To define a peripheral blood immune signature of response to PD-1 blockade in classical Hodgkin lymphoma, the study combined TCR beta sequencing with CyTOF.

This specimen's time point label, interpreted: cycle 4 day 1 (C4D1), after less than 7 weeks of nivolumab. Every trial patient had relapsed after autologous stem cell transplantation, and cohorts A, B and C differed in prior brentuximab vedotin exposure. CD8+ T cells were purified from thawed PBMCs by magnetic negative selection with a Miltenyi CD8+ T cell isolation kit. The trial cohort comprised some 60 patients with relapsed/refractory classical Hodgkin lymphoma whose best overall responses were complete response, partial response or progressive disease. In the multi-cohort phase II CheckMate 205 trial, trial patients received single-agent nivolumab. An independent review committee assessed best overall response by applying the 2007 International Working Group response criteria. PBMCs from the trial were collected at three points: immediately before nivolumab initiation (C1D1), and during therapy at cycle 2 day 1 and cycle 4 day 1. Peripheral blood was collected in 8 mL Vacutainer Cell Preparation Tubes, from which PBMCs were isolated by centrifugation and then cryopreserved. Purified CD4+ and CD8+ fractions were prepared only for cases with an additional available PBMC sample. Magnetically labelled cells were removed on LS columns in a quadroMACS separator, and the flow-through was retained as the purified fraction.

Genomic DNA was extracted with the Qiagen DNeasy kit from unsorted PBMCs and from negatively selected CD4+ and CD8+ fractions. Amplification of TCR beta CDR3 regions was done by immunoSEQ multiplex PCR with primers that anneal to V and J segments. A synthetic immune receptor repertoire was used to minimize amplification bias, and any residual bias was removed computationally once sequencing was done. The paper's processing steps were these. Custom Python scripts were used to quantify repertoire diversity as the Shannon entropy index. Unsorted, CD4+ and CD8+ repertoires were examined separately, except in combined analyses, for which CD4+ and CD8+ sequences were merged in silico. Clonal expansion was defined as at least a 2-fold frequency increase after treatment relative to C1D1, with a pseudocount of 0.5 for undetected baseline clones. Singleton clones were defined as clones with 0 or 1 copy at C1D1, and non-singleton clones were defined as clones with 2 or more copies. Clones expanded in unsorted samples were assigned a CD4+, CD8+ or unknown annotation through matching of protein sequences in sorted samples from the same patient. Diversity changes from C1D1 to C4D1 were tested in paired samples using Wilcoxon tests. The table comes from immuneACCESS by way of TCRdb, which keeps in-frame sequences with V and J called. Part of the clones is missing from these tables; in studies checked, under half for an unresolved V gene and the rest for unknown reasons. D and trimming come from the DNA, and the V and J calls and clone size come from that table. This sample comprises roughly 2,900 clones, 80% to 90% of them detected only once. Together, the top ten hold 28% of the sample.

As regards this clone: Its antigen is not yet known. No base quality values were provided; no much bigger clone lies one nucleotide off.

Beyond this particular receptor, the publication reports: Trial patients achieving complete response had baseline diversity similar to newly diagnosed patients, whereas partial responders and progressors had significantly lower diversity. Baseline TCR diversity was reported to be lower in newly diagnosed patients than in healthy donors and to be lower still in relapsed/refractory patients. CD4+ but not CD8+ TCR diversity rose significantly by C4D1 (p=0.0027 vs p=0.16), most apparent in complete responders (p=0.02). Lower diversity was seen in patients whose nivolumab began less than 1 year after ASCT, and these patients were left out of later analyses so that immune reconstitution would not confound the results. Only a single clinical trial cohort was studied, and what caused the repertoire differences, possibly disease activity or prior therapy, remained undefined.

V and J are truncated by 0 bases and 7 bases respectively, leaving an intervening sequence of 12 bases. The CDR3, from cysteine to phenylalanine, totals 14 residues. Only the CDR3 region is kept as DNA, spanning 42 bases read in frame from base 1. From a lookup of the germline V gene, CDR1 and CDR2 are SGHVS and FNYEAQ. The material was CD8+ T cells from blood, obtained before the fourth cycle of nivolumab. This TCR was sampled from a human donor with classical Hodgkin lymphoma. The chain is assembled from TRBV7-6 and TRBJ1-2; perhaps TRBD1 is the D gene, with 6 bases matching. Read as DNA, the sequence is TGTGCCAGCAGCTTAGCGTTTACAGGGTTTGGCTACACCTTC. Its translation reads: CASSLAFTGFGYTF.